The rows below give T cell receptor beta chains drawn from one sample of a study of blood T cells in healthy people across ages. One entry per CDR3 protein, called by TCRdb with MiXCR from the 5' RACE reads. The sample records around 990,000 distinct CDR3 sequences, roughly two fifths being singletons. Material for sequencing was blood. Every receptor here comes from a young man in good health. Both conserved end residues are part of each CDR3. D genes are given only for firm matches. Rows may omit the clone size; those that give it use once, few, many or a size class.

D	J	length	V	size	CDR3	DNA
.	TRBJ2-1	11	TRBV20-1	few	CSARDSNEQFF	TGCAGTGCTAGAGATAGCAATGAGCAGTTCTTC
.	TRBJ2-1	13	TRBV4-1	few	CASSQERQEEQFF	TGCGCCAGCAGCCAAGAGAGACAGGAAGAGCAGTTCTTC
.	TRBJ1-2	17	TRBV10-3	.	CAISESIGKGEVYGYTF	TGTGCCATCAGTGAGTCGATCGGGAAAGGGGAGGTCTATGGCTACACCTTC
TRBD1	TRBJ2-2	15	TRBV5-1	.	CASRRTGLNTGELFF	TGCGCCAGCAGACGGACAGGGCTTAACACCGGGGAGCTGTTTTTT
.	TRBJ2-3	13	TRBV27	many	CASGGFGTDTQYF	TGTGCCAGCGGGGGTTTCGGCACAGATACGCAGTATTTT
.	TRBJ2-5	14	TRBV28	many	CASTHPIGQETQYF	TGTGCCAGCACCCATCCTATAGGTCAGGAGACCCAGTACTTC
.	TRBJ2-1	14	TRBV9	few	CASSARLGGDEQFF	TGTGCCAGCAGCGCCCGGCTTGGTGGGGATGAGCAGTTCTTC
TRBD1	TRBJ1-2	15	TRBV5-1	once	CASSPRTGNNYGYTF	TGCGCCAGCAGCCCCCGGACAGGGAATAACTATGGCTACACCTTC
TRBD1	TRBJ2-3	16	TRBV28	.	CASSLRADRGADTQYF	TGTGCCAGCAGTTTACGAGCGGACAGGGGGGCAGATACGCAGTATTTT
TRBD1	TRBJ1-1	14	TRBV20-1	.	CSASGGGVGTEAFF	TGCAGTGCTAGCGGAGGGGGCGTCGGCACTGAAGCTTTCTTT
.	TRBJ2-3	14	TRBV5-1	.	CASTLVGEADTQYF	TGCGCCAGCACCCTGGTGGGCGAGGCGGATACGCAGTATTTT
.	TRBJ2-1	14	TRBV4-3	few	CASSQYRGHNEQFF	TGCGCCAGCAGCCAATATCGTGGCCACAATGAGCAGTTCTTC
TRBD1	TRBJ1-2	16	TRBV2	.	CASTLKGTGINYGYTF	TGTGCCAGTACTCTGAAAGGGACAGGGATTAACTATGGCTACACCTTC
TRBD1	TRBJ2-5	13	TRBV20-1	.	CSAWGQGKETQYF	TGCAGTGCCTGGGGACAGGGGAAAGAGACCCAGTACTTC
.	TRBJ1-2	15	TRBV10-3	.	CAISAAANPNYGYTF	TGTGCCATCAGTGCGGCGGCCAATCCTAACTATGGCTACACCTTC
.	TRBJ1-2	14	TRBV29-1	.	CSVELFGQLNGYTF	TGCAGCGTTGAGTTGTTCGGGCAGTTAAATGGCTACACCTTC
.	TRBJ2-4	13	TRBV6-1	.	CASTPLGKNIQYF	TGTGCCAGCACCCCTTTGGGCAAAAACATTCAGTACTTC
.	TRBJ1-1	15	TRBV7-9	few	CASSMQGLGNTEAFF	TGTGCCAGCAGCATGCAGGGGTTAGGGAACACTGAAGCTTTCTTT
.	TRBJ2-5	17	TRBV27	.	CASSFLVPRGIYNEQYF	TGTGCCAGCAGTTTCCTTGTACCTCGGGGGATATACAATGAGCAGTACTTC
TRBD2	TRBJ2-5	14	TRBV7-2	few	CASSQLAEEETQYF	TGTGCCAGCAGCCAACTAGCGGAAGAAGAGACCCAGTACTTC
TRBD1	TRBJ2-1	15	TRBV5-1	few	CASGDRDRGRNEQFF	TGCGCCAGCGGAGACCGGGACAGGGGTCGCAATGAGCAGTTCTTC
TRBD1	TRBJ2-1	15	TRBV5-1	.	CASSADRGPYNEQFF	TGCGCCAGCAGCGCGGACAGGGGGCCCTACAATGAGCAGTTCTTC
TRBD1	TRBJ1-2	16	TRBV4-3	few	CASSQPDRQGSYGYTF	TGCGCCAGCAGCCAGCCCGATAGACAGGGAAGCTATGGCTACACCTTC
.	TRBJ2-1	15	TRBV25-1	.	CASSAIRRGNNEQFF	TGTGCCAGCAGTGCCATCCGGCGGGGAAACAATGAGCAGTTCTTC
.	TRBJ2-4	15	TRBV10-3	.	CAISDYDEVGREQYF	TGTGCCATCAGTGACTACGACGAAGTGGGACGTGAGCAGTACTTC
.	TRBJ2-3	18	TRBV9	.	CASSAQERWSVVTDTQYF	TGTGCCAGCAGCGCCCAGGAGCGGTGGTCGGTCGTCACAGATACGCAGTATTTT
TRBD1	TRBJ2-5	15	TRBV20-1	few	CSASAVQGEQETQYF	TGCAGTGCTAGCGCTGTACAGGGGGAGCAAGAGACCCAGTACTTC
TRBD1	TRBJ1-2	13	TRBV5-6	few	CASIGDRDYGYTF	TGTGCCAGCATCGGGGACAGGGACTATGGCTACACCTTC
.	TRBJ1-5	16	TRBV4-3	few	CASSRGVGGRNQPQHF	TGCGCCAGCAGCCGCGGGGTGGGGGGACGCAATCAGCCCCAGCATTTT
.	TRBJ1-1	11	TRBV6-2/TRBV6-3	.	CASSSPGRAFF	TGTGCCAGCAGTTCTCCTGGGAGAGCTTTCTTT
.	TRBJ2-3	14	TRBV6-5	.	CASSYADGADTQYF	TGTGCCAGCAGTTACGCGGACGGGGCAGATACGCAGTATTTT
.	TRBJ1-6	15	TRBV6-2/TRBV6-3	.	CASSYGPRRNSPLHF	TGTGCCAGCAGTTACGGACCCCGGAGGAATTCACCCCTCCACTTT
.	TRBJ1-5	12	TRBV20-1	.	CSAGTPIQPQHF	TGCAGTGCCGGGACCCCTATTCAGCCCCAGCATTTT
.	TRBJ1-3	17	TRBV2	.	CASSRKGQLSSGNTIYF	TGTGCCAGCAGTCGGAAAGGACAGCTTAGCTCTGGAAACACCATATATTTT
TRBD2	TRBJ2-5	14	TRBV6-2/TRBV6-3	few	CASSTTSGAETQYF	TGTGCCAGCAGTACGACTAGCGGGGCGGAGACCCAGTACTTC
TRBD2	TRBJ2-7	16	TRBV6-1	.	CASSLTTSGGNNEQYF	TGTGCCAGCAGTCTTACAACTAGCGGGGGAAACAATGAGCAGTACTTC
.	TRBJ1-2	17	TRBV10-3	.	CAISERRRTEFAYGYTF	TGTGCCATCAGTGAACGGCGTCGGACGGAGTTCGCCTATGGCTACACCTTC
.	TRBJ1-2	16	TRBV12-3/TRBV12-4	few	CASSQTQQGISYGYTF	TGTGCCAGCAGCCAGACCCAACAGGGTATAAGCTATGGCTACACCTTC
.	TRBJ1-2	14	TRBV7-2	.	CASSPVGLDGGYTF	TGTGCCAGCAGCCCGGTGGGACTGGACGGGGGCTACACCTTC
.	TRBJ1-1	16	TRBV20-1	few	CSARDRVWQGGTEAFF	TGCAGTGCTAGAGATAGAGTGTGGCAGGGAGGCACTGAAGCTTTCTTT
.	TRBJ2-2	16	TRBV6-5	.	CASSYMDTRGTGELFF	TGTGCCAGCAGTTACATGGACACTCGAGGCACCGGGGAGCTGTTTTTT
.	TRBJ2-7	14	TRBV7-8	.	CASRRGLWRNEQYF	TGTGCCAGCAGACGGGGCCTCTGGAGAAACGAGCAGTACTTC
TRBD2	TRBJ2-1	15	TRBV4-3	.	CASSQEGGVANEQFF	TGCGCCAGCAGCCAAGAGGGGGGGGTGGCTAATGAGCAGTTCTTC
TRBD2	TRBJ2-1	16	TRBV9	few	CASSPGGVYNYNEQFF	TGTGCCAGCAGCCCCGGGGGGGTCTATAATTACAATGAGCAGTTCTTC
.	TRBJ1-1	16	TRBV7-8	.	CASSLGIGSVNTEAFF	TGTGCCAGCAGCTTAGGAATAGGCAGCGTGAACACTGAAGCTTTCTTT
.	TRBJ1-2	16	TRBV29-1	.	CSVEDRDPGLSYGYTF	TGCAGCGTTGAAGATCGGGACCCGGGACTCTCCTATGGCTACACCTTC
.	TRBJ2-5	16	TRBV6-5	few	CASSLRQRLNQETQYF	TGTGCCAGCAGTCTACGACAGCGACTCAACCAAGAGACCCAGTACTTC
TRBD1	TRBJ1-2	11	TRBV29-1	.	CSGWDSYGYTF	TGCAGCGGATGGGACAGCTATGGCTACACCTTC
TRBD2	TRBJ2-1	15	TRBV5-1	few	CASSLLTSGVYEQFF	TGCGCCAGCAGCCTATTGACTAGCGGGGTATATGAGCAGTTCTTC
.	TRBJ2-5	13	TRBV28	few	CASNLAGPETQYF	TGTGCCAGCAACTTGGCGGGACCAGAGACCCAGTACTTC
TRBD2	TRBJ2-3	16	TRBV10-3	.	CATSEFGLAHTDTQYF	TGTGCCACCAGTGAGTTCGGACTAGCGCACACAGATACGCAGTATTTT
.	TRBJ1-4	15	TRBV9	few	CASSVGGGTNEKLFF	TGTGCCAGCAGCGTAGGTGGGGGAACTAATGAAAAACTGTTTTTT
.	TRBJ1-1	14	TRBV5-1	.	CASSLRGVVTEAFF	TGCGCCAGCAGCTTAAGAGGTGTGGTCACTGAAGCTTTCTTT
.	TRBJ2-3	14	TRBV7-2	few	CASRGRSSTDTQYF	TGTGCCAGCAGGGGGCGGTCGAGCACAGATACGCAGTATTTT
.	TRBJ2-1	23	TRBV5-1	.	CASSSLGGASKNQNLPGGGEQFF	TGCGCCAGCAGCTCCCTTGGGGGGGCTAGCAAAAATCAAAACCTACCGGGGGGTGGTGAGCAGTTCTTC
TRBD2	TRBJ2-5	17	TRBV2	.	CASSEELAGAVRETQYF	TGTGCCAGCAGTGAAGAACTAGCGGGGGCAGTACGCGAGACCCAGTACTTC
.	TRBJ1-5	14	TRBV20-1	few	CSAFQGVGNQPQHF	TGCAGTGCTTTCCAGGGAGTTGGCAATCAGCCCCAGCATTTT
.	TRBJ1-2	14	TRBV12-3/TRBV12-4	.	CASSSGGDPYGYTF	TGTGCCAGCAGTTCCGGCGGAGACCCATATGGCTACACCTTC
.	TRBJ2-3	14	TRBV5-1	many	CASSLSLPPDTQYF	TGCGCCAGCAGCTTGTCACTACCCCCAGATACGCAGTATTTT
.	TRBJ1-1	12	TRBV29-1	.	CSVRGGDTEAFF	TGCAGCGTACGCGGAGGGGACACTGAAGCTTTCTTT